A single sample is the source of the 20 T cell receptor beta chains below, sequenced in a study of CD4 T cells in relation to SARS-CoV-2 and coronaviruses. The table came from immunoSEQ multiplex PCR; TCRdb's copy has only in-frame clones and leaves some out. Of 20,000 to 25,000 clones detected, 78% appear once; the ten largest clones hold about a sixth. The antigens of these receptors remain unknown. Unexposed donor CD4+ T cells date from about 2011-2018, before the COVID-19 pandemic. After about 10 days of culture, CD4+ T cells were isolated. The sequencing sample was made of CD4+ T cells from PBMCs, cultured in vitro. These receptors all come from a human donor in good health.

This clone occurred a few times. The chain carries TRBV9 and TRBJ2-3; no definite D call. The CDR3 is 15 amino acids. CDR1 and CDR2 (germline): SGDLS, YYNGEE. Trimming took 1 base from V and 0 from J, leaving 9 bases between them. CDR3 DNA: TGTGCCAGCAGCGTAATGTCAGTTAGCACAGATACGCAGTATTTT. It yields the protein CASSVMSVSTDTQYF.

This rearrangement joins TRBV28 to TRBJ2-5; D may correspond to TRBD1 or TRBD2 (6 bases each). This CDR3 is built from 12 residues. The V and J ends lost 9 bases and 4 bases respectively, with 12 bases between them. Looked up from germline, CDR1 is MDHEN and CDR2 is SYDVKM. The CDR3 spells CASGGRLETQYF. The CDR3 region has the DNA TGTGCCAGTGGGGGGCGGTTAGAGACCCAGTACTTC.

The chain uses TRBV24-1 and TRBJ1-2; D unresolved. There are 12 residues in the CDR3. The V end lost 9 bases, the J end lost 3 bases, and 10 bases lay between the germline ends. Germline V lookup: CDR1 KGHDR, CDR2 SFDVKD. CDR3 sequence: CATGGGDYGYTF. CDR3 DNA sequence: TGTGCCACCGGAGGCGGAGACTATGGCTACACCTTC.

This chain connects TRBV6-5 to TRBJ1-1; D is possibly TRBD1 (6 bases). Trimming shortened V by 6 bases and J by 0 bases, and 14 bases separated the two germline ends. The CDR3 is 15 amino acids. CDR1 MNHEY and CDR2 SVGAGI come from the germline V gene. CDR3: CASSWTVEVNTEAFF. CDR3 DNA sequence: TGTGCCAGCAGCTGGACAGTAGAGGTGAACACTGAAGCTTTCTTT.

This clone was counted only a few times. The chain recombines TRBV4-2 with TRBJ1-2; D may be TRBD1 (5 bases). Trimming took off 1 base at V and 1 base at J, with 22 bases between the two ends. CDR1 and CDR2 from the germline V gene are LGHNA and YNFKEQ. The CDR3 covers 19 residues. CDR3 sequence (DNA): TGTGCCAGCAGCCAAGTAGCGGCAGGGCCTACACTCGATAACTATGGCTACACCTTC. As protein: CASSQVAAGPTLDNYGYTF.

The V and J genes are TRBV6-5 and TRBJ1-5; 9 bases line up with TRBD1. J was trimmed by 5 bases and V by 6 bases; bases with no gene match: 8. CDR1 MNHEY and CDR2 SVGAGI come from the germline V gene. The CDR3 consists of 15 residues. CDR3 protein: CASRRTGGADQPQHF. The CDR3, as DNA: TGTGCCAGCAGACGTACAGGGGGCGCCGATCAGCCCCAGCATTTT.

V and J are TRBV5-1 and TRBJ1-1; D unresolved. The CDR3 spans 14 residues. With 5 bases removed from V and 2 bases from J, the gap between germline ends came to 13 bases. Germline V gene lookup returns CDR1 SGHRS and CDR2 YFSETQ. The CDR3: CASSSDGLNTEAFF. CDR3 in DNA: TGCGCCAGCAGTAGTGACGGGCTTAACACTGAAGCTTTCTTT.

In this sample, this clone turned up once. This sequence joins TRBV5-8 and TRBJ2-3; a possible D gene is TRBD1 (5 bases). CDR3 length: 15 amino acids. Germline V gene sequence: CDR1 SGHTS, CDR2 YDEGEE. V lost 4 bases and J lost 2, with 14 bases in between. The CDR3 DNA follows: TGTGCCAGCAGCCCGCGACAGCGCCCCACAGATACGCAGTATTTT. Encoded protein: CASSPRQRPTDTQYF.

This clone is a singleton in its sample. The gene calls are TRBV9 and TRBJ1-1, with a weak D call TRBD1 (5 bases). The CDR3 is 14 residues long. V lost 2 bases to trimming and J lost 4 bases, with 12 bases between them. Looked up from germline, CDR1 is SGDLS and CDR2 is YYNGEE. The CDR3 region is CASSVDSTFTEAFF. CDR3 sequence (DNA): TGTGCCAGCAGCGTTGACAGTACCTTCACTGAAGCTTTCTTT.

The CDR3 reads CASSDDRGHGGELFF. The CDR3 nucleotides read TGTGCCAGTAGTGACGACAGGGGGCATGGCGGGGAGCTGTTTTTT. J is TRBJ2-2 and V is TRBV19, with 10 bases matching TRBD1. The germline V gene has CDR1 LNHDA and CDR2 SQIVND (reference sequence). This CDR3 has 15 residues. V trimming: 5 bases; J trimming: 7 bases; junction bases outside the gene matches: 7.

The CDR3 loop is CASSYSGTTTEAFF. CDR3 coding DNA: TGTGCCAGCAGTTACTCGGGGACAACCACTGAAGCTTTCTTT. The chain joins TRBV6-5 to TRBJ1-1, with D possibly matching TRBD1 (6 bases). CDR3 length: 14 amino acids. Trimming took off 0 bases at V and 4 bases at J, with 9 bases between the two ends. CDR1 MNHEY and CDR2 SVGAGI come from the germline V gene.

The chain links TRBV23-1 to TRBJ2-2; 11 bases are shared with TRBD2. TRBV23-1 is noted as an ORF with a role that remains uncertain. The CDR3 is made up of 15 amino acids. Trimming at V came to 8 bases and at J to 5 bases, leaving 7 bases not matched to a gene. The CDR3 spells CASRSSGRGTGELFF. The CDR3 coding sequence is TGCGCCAGCCGAAGTAGCGGGAGGGGTACCGGGGAGCTGTTTTTT.

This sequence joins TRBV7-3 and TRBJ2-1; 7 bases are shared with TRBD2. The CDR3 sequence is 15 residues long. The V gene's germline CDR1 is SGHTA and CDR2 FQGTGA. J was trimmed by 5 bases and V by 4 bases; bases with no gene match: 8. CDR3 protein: CASSSSGTINNEQFF. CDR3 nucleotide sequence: TGTGCCAGCAGCTCTTCCGGGACTATAAACAATGAGCAGTTCTTC.

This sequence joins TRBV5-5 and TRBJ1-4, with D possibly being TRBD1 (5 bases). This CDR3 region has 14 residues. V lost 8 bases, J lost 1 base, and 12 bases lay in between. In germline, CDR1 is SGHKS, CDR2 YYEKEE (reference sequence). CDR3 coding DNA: TGTGCCAGTTCTTTCGGGGGAACTAATGAAAAACTGTTTTTT. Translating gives CASSFGGTNEKLFF.

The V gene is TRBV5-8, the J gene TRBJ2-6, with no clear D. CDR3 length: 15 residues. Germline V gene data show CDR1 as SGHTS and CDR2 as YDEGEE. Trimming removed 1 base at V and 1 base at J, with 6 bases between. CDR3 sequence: CASSLWVSGANVLTF. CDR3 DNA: TGTGCCAGCAGCTTGTGGGTGTCTGGGGCCAACGTCCTGACTTTC. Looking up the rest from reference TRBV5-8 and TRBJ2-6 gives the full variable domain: EAGVTQSPTHLIKTRGQQATLRCSPISGHTSVYWYQQALGLGLQFLLWYDEGEERNRGNFPPRFSGRQFPNYSSELNVNALELEDSALYLCASSLWVSGANVLTFGAGSRLTVL.

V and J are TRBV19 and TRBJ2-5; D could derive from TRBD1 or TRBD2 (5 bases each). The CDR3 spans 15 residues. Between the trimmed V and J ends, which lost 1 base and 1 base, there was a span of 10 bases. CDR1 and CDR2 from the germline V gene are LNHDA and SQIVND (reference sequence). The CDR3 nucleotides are TGTGCCAGTAGTATAGTGTCGGGACCCCAAGAGACCCAGTACTTC. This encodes CASSIVSGPQETQYF.

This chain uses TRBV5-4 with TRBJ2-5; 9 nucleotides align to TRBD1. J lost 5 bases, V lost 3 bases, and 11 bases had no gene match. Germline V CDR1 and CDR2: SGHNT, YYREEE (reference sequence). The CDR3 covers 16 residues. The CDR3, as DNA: TGTGCCAGCAGCTCACCGGGACAGGGCCCCGGGGAGACCCAGTACTTC. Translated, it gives CASSSPGQGPGETQYF.

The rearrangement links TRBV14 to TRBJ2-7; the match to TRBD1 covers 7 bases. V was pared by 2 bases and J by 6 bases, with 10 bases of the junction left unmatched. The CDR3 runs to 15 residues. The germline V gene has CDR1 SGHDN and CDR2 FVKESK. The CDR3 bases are TGTGCCAGCAGCCAACAGCCAGGGGGTATTGGCGAGCAGTACTTC. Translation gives CASSQQPGGIGEQYF.

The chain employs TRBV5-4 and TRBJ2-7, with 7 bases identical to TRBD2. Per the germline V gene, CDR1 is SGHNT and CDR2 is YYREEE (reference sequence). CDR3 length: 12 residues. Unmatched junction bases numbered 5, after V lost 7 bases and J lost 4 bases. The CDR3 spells CASEGGSYEQYF. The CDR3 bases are TGTGCCAGCGAGGGAGGGTCGTACGAGCAGTACTTC.

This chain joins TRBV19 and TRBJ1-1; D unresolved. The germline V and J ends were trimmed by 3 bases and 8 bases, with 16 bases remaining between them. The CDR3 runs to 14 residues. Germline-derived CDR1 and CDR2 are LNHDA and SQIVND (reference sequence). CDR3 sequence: CASSIARVAGEAFF. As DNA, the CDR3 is TGTGCCAGTAGTATTGCGAGGGTCGCCGGGGAAGCTTTCTTT.